The next 9 T cell receptor beta chains were all read from a single sample in a study of T-cell memory formation after mild COVID-19. TCRdb called the 5' RACE reads again in MiXCR, with one record for every CDR3 protein. The sample shows approximately 150,000 distinct CDR3 sequences, roughly 15% of them seen only once. Sequencing was carried out using PBMCs or a T cell subset sorted from them (not recorded which). All receptors derive from an adult woman who had mild COVID-19 (a few samples of this study predate the infection). Cell type and time point are not known.

In its sample, this clonotype was seen a few times. This chain uses TRBV2 with TRBJ2-7; D remains unclear. Deletions cut 6 bases from V and 3 bases from J, with 9 bases between. The length of the CDR3 is 12 residues. CDR1 is SNHLY and CDR2 is FYNNEI in the germline V gene. The CDR3 loop reads CASRLTDYEQYF. The CDR3 DNA is TGTGCCAGCAGGCTTACAGACTACGAGCAGTACTTC.

This clonotype showed up just a few times. V gene TRBV5-1 combines with J gene TRBJ2-7, with D perhaps matching TRBD1 or TRBD2 (5 bases each). CDR1 SGHRS and CDR2 YFSETQ come from the germline V gene. The length of the CDR3 is 11 residues. V lost 4 bases and J 7 bases, leaving 9 bases between the germline ends. CDR3 nucleotide sequence: TGCGCCAGCAGCCCGGGGCGGGAGCAGTACTTC. Its protein product is CASSPGREQYF. The whole variable domain, filled in from reference TRBV5-1 and TRBJ2-7, reads KAGVTQTPRYLIKTRGQQVTLSCSPISGHRSVSWYQQTPGQGLQFLFEYFSETQRNKGNFPGRFSGRQFSNSRSEMNVSTLELGDSALYLCASSPGREQYFGPGTRLTVT.

This clonotype showed up just a few times. This sequence joins TRBV7-9 and TRBJ1-3, with D perhaps TRBD1 (5 bases). This CDR3 is 16 amino acids long. V dropped 3 bases and J dropped 0 bases, with 12 bases sitting between them. CDR1 and CDR2 (germline): SEHNR, FQNEAQ (reference sequence). The CDR3 loop reads CASSFGTDNSGNTIYF. CDR3 nucleotide sequence: TGTGCCAGCAGCTTCGGGACCGACAACTCTGGAAACACCATATATTTT.

The chain uses TRBV30 and TRBJ2-7; the match to TRBD1 covers 10 bases. Germline loops: CDR1 GTSNPN, CDR2 SVGIG (reference sequence). V trimming: 4 bases; J trimming: 3 bases; junction bases outside the gene matches: 6. The CDR3 loop spans 14 amino acids. CDR3: CAWKPGQGFYEQYF. CDR3 DNA sequence: TGTGCCTGGAAACCGGGACAGGGGTTCTACGAGCAGTACTTC.

The V gene is TRBV20-1, the J gene TRBJ2-2; 8 bases are a match to TRBD1. From germline, CDR1 is DFQATT and CDR2 SNEGSKA (reference sequence). The ends lost 6 bases at V and 6 bases at J; junction bases unmatched: 12. The CDR3 loop spans 15 amino acids. The CDR3 DNA reads as TGCAGTGCATCCGTCGCAGGGGGCTTCGCCGGGGAGCTGTTTTTT. The encoded protein is CSASVAGGFAGELFF.

This clonotype was seen more than once but under ten times. This rearrangement joins TRBV5-5 to TRBJ1-5; tentative D call: TRBD1 (5 bases). The V and J ends lost 4 bases and 4 bases respectively, with 15 bases between them. Per the germline V gene, CDR1 is SGHKS and CDR2 is YYEKEE (reference sequence). The CDR3 is 15 amino acids. CDR3 protein: CASSTGTGANQPQHF. DNA for the CDR3: TGTGCCAGCAGCACGGGGACGGGAGCAAATCAGCCCCAGCATTTT.

This clonotype was picked up a small number of times. The chain recombines TRBV20-1 with TRBJ2-7; 12 bases agree with TRBD1. Germline CDR1 is DFQATT and CDR2 is SNEGSKA (reference sequence). The CDR3 runs 18 residues. J was trimmed by 5 bases and V by 3 bases; bases with no gene match: 17. The CDR3 spells CSARGTPGQGQGANEQYF. Here the CDR3 DNA reads TGCAGTGCTAGGGGGACCCCGGGGCAGGGACAGGGGGCAAACGAGCAGTACTTC.

The chain has TRBV7-6 and TRBJ2-2; no definite D call. V shed 1 base and J shed 2 bases, with 11 bases lying between them. Germline assignment: CDR1 SGHVS and CDR2 FNYEAQ. CDR3 length: 16 amino acids. The CDR3 DNA sequence: TGTGCCAGCAGCTTAGGACTGTCGCATAACACCGGGGAGCTGTTTTTT. Encoded protein: CASSLGLSHNTGELFF. Variable domain in full (rest from reference TRBV7-6 and TRBJ2-2): GAGVSQSPRYKVTKRGQDVALRCDPISGHVSLYWYRQALGQGPEFLTYFNYEAQQDKSGLPNDRFSAERPEGSISTLTIQRTEQRDSAMYRCASSLGLSHNTGELFFGEGSRLTVL.

The CDR3 DNA follows: TGTGCCTGGAGTGGTGGAACAGGGAACACTGAAGCTTTCTTT. It codes for CAWSGGTGNTEAFF. The V gene is TRBV30, the J gene TRBJ1-1; possibly TRBD1 for D (5 bases). The CDR3 has 14 residues. The germline gives CDR1 GTSNPN, CDR2 SVGIG (reference sequence). V lost 1 base, J lost 1 base, and 10 bases lay in between.